Only one count was recorded for the clone carrying this T cell receptor (beta chain). These data are taken from a study of blood T cell repertoires in COVID-19. Study as a whole: Collection of acute and convalescent COVID-19 samples took place in the United States, Italy and Spain. PBMCs, B-cell-depleted T cells, or T cells provided the cDNA or gDNA that made up the material.

The germline V gene encodes CDR1 SGHAT and CDR2 FQDESV (reference sequence). This CDR3 comprises 15 residues. The V gene lost 1 base and the J gene lost 7 bases, with 14 bases spanning the gap. Produced via immunoSEQ multiplex PCR; TCRdb's table is partial and in-frame only. The profile covers some 220,000 clones, with about 80% appearing a single time and around 3% taken by the ten largest. What was sequenced was peripheral blood. The J gene is TRBJ2-1, the V gene TRBV11-1; D perhaps matches TRBD2 (6 bases). This sequence originates from a woman in her 30s who had recovered from COVID-19. CDR3 protein: CASSLGLALVNEQFF. CDR3 sequence (DNA): TGTGCCAGCAGCTTAGGTCTAGCGCTGGTGAATGAGCAGTTCTTC.